This T cell receptor (beta chain) was observed in a study of regulatory dendritic cells for organ transplantation. Overall study: Monocytes received vitamin D3 on days 0 and 4, IL-10 on day 4. On day 6, the dendritic cells were exposed to LPS.

This CDR3 is 15 amino acids long. The germline V and J ends were trimmed by 5 bases and 0 bases, with 13 bases remaining between them. Germline V CDR1 and CDR2: SGHVS, FQNEAQ. Sorted T cells were CFSE-labeled and cultured 5 days with allogeneic regulatory or mature dendritic cells at 1:10. CD4+ or CD8+ T cells were sorted as naive CD45RA+ or memory CD45RO+. Turning to this clone: Its target is unknown.

TCRdb's copy holds only in-frame clones and misses some; the assay was immunoSEQ multiplex PCR. The table records under 15,000 clones, just under 75% of them present only once. The receptor was derived from a human donor in good health. The gene calls are TRBV7-8 and TRBJ1-1; perhaps TRBD1 as D (5 bases). The sample comprised naive CD4+ T cells from blood cultured with regulatory dendritic cells. The subset denotes: CD45RA+ naive T cells. The DNA of the CDR3 is TGTGCCAGCAGCAAACCGGACATATTGAACACTGAAGCTTTCTTT. Protein: CASSKPDILNTEAFF.